A single sample is the source of the 28 T cell receptor beta chains below, sequenced in a study of CD8+ T cells in alopecia areata. Sequencing templates came from extracted RNA that was reverse transcribed into cDNA. The method was immunoSEQ multiplex PCR; TCRdb's version includes in-frame clones alone and lacks a portion of them. The sample shows around 300,000 clones, no singletons; the ten largest hold around 1.2%. CD4, CD8alpha, NKG2D, NKG2ACE and other markers guided sorting of pooled cutaneous lymph node cells. Sequenced: CD4+ T cells sorted from a lymph node. The receptors here all came from a C3H/HeJ mouse with alopecia areata. Mouse MHC haplotype: H2-k.

In this sample, this clone turned up many times. The germline and genes are mouse ones. The same CDR3 arises from other DNA sequences in this sample as well. Here the CDR3 reads CASSRRGGQDTQYF. Incomplete CDR3 DNA: TGTGCTAGCAGTAGAAGGGGGGGGCAAGAC. The chain employs TRBV17 and TRBJ2-5, with a weak D call TRBD2 (7 bases). The CDR3 is cut off 4 residues early in the read; its end comes from the germline J gene. The length of the CDR3 is 14 residues. Germline values: CDR1 MNHDT, CDR2 YYDKIL. V lost 2 bases and J lost 3, with 9 bases in between. Full variable domain (rest looked up from reference TRBV17 and TRBJ2-5): DTTVKQNPRYKLARVGKPVNLICSQTMNHDTMYWYQKKPNQAPKLLLFYYDKILNREADTFEKFQSSRPNNSFCSLYIGSAGLEYSAMYLCASSRRGGQDTQYFGPGTRLLVL.

Note on this clone: Gene names denote mouse genes. The read stops 4 residues short of the end of the CDR3; the missing end is completed from the germline J gene. The same CDR3 arises from other DNA sequences in this sample as well. The chain combines TRBV13-3 with TRBJ2-7; 9 nucleotides agree with TRBD2. The CDR3 extends over 13 amino acids. Germline V CDR1 and CDR2: NNHDY, SYVADS. CDR3 region: CASSDTGGYEQYF. The DNA read from the CDR3 is TGTGCCAGCAGTGATACTGGGGGGTAT.

Remarks on this clone: Genes and germline come from the mouse. With the read ending 4 residues before the CDR3 end, the germline J gene is used to fill in that end. The chain couples TRBV19 to TRBJ1-1; 8 positions agree with TRBD1. The CDR3 is 15 residues long. V lost 6 bases to trimming and J lost 3 bases; unmatched junction nucleotides: 10. CDR1 and CDR2 (germline): FNHDT, SITEND (reference sequence). The CDR3 spells CASIPGRGRDTEVFF. The DNA read from the CDR3 is TGTGCCAGCATCCCCGGCAGGGGGCGGGACACA.

This clone was counted a few times. The listed genes are named as in mouse. The read stops 4 residues short of the end of the CDR3; the missing end is completed from the germline J gene. The chain links TRBV19 to TRBJ2-1; TRBD1 matches 10 bases. Germline V gene data show CDR1 as FNHDT and CDR2 as SITEND (reference sequence). The CDR3 contains 14 residues. Unmatched junction bases numbered 5, after V lost 6 bases and J lost 5 bases. The covered CDR3 bases are TGTGCCAGCAAGGAGGGGACAGGGGATGCT. Protein sequence: CASKEGTGDA. The entire CDR3 reads CASKEGTGDAEQFF.

As for this clone: Gene and germline names: mouse. CDR3 in amino acids: CTCSADGGTGQLYF. CDR3 DNA, as far as it was read: TGCACCTGCAGTGCAGATGGGGGCACCGGG. The chain employs TRBV1 and TRBJ2-2; D might be TRBD2 (6 bases). Coverage ceases 4 residues before the CDR3 finishes, and the germline J gene fills in the end. Trimming shortened V by 0 bases and J by 4 bases, and 6 bases separated the two germline ends. Germline lookup yields CDR1 NSQYPW and CDR2 LRSPGD (reference sequence). This CDR3 is 14 amino acids long. Full variable domain (rest looked up from reference TRBV1 and TRBJ2-2): VTLLEQNPRWRLVPRGQAVNLRCILKNSQYPWMSWYQQDLQKQLQWLFTLRSPGDKEVKSLPGADYLATRVTDTELRLQVANMSQGRTLYCTCSADGGTGQLYFGEGSKLTVL.

This clone turned up a few times. All gene names here are mouse names. The missing CDR3 end, 4 residues past where the read stops, is filled in from the germline J gene. This CDR3 is also generated by other DNA sequences in the sample. This chain connects TRBV13-1 to TRBJ1-1; 8 bases align to TRBD1. This CDR3 contains 14 residues. The germline gives CDR1 NSHNY, CDR2 SYGAGN. Unmatched junction bases numbered 1, after V lost 2 bases and J lost 1 base. CDR3 DNA (partial): TGTGCCAGCAGTGAACAGGGGGGGAACACA. Translation gives CASSEQGGNT. The full CDR3 is CASSEQGGNTEVFF.

This clone showed up just a few times. Gene names are mouse gene names. The read terminates 4 residues before the CDR3 end, so the remaining end is supplied by the germline J gene. The chain recombines TRBV13-3 with TRBJ2-3, with 10 bases identical to TRBD2. Trimming took 5 bases from V and 2 from J; bases not matched to a gene: 8. Germline CDR1 NNHDY, CDR2 SYVADS. This CDR3 has 16 amino acids. CDR3 DNA (partial): TGTGCCAGCAGAATCCTGGGGGGGCGCAATGCAGAA. Translated: CASRILGGRNAE. The complete CDR3 sequence is CASRILGGRNAETLYF.

This clone appeared a few times. Here the gene names and germline are mouse. The read finishes 4 residues shy of the CDR3 end, and the germline J gene is used to complete it. This sequence joins TRBV1 and TRBJ2-1, with a tentative D call TRBD1 (6 bases). This CDR3 comprises 12 residues. Trimming pared 4 bases from V and 5 bases from J, leaving 6 bases between. Germline V gives CDR1 NSQYPW, CDR2 LRSPGD (reference sequence). CDR3 DNA, as far as it was read: TGCACCTGCAGTGGACAGGATGCT. Translating gives CTCSGQDA. The CDR3 as a whole reads CTCSGQDAEQFF.

This clone was seen a few times. Here the gene names and germline are mouse. Read sequence stops 3 residues before the CDR3 end, and the germline J gene provides the missing end. The chain links TRBV13-1 to TRBJ1-6; TRBD1 is a possible D gene (6 bases). TRBJ1-6 has ORF status, its function being uncertain. CDR1 is NSHNY and CDR2 is SYGAGN in the germline V gene. This CDR3 region has 15 residues. Trimming pared 3 bases from V and 3 bases from J, leaving 10 bases between. CDR3: CASSVGRGYNSPLYF. CDR3 DNA (partial): TGTGCCAGCAGTGTAGGCAGGGGCTATAATTCGCCC.

This clone showed up just a few times. Germline and genes here are mouse. The sequenced fragment ends 4 residues before the CDR3 boundary, so the rest is inferred from the germline J gene. Other DNA sequences within the sample encode an identical CDR3. The chain uses TRBV13-1 and TRBJ2-1; the match to TRBD2 covers 11 bases. V was pared by 5 bases and J by 0 bases, with 4 bases of the junction left unmatched. This CDR3 has 16 amino acids. Germline values: CDR1 NSHNY, CDR2 SYGAGN. The sequenced CDR3 bases are TGTGCCAGCAGCCCGGGACTGGGGGATAACTATGCT. Translated: CASSPGLGDNYA. The full-length CDR3 reads as CASSPGLGDNYAEQFF.

As regards this clone: The genes are named according to mouse. The read terminates 4 residues ahead of where the CDR3 ends, so the germline J gene completes it. The sample has other DNA sequences that encode this CDR3 too. The chain carries TRBV14 and TRBJ2-5; maybe TRBD1 (6 bases). The CDR3 has 14 amino acids. V was clipped by 2 bases and J by 0 bases, with 7 bases between them. Germline V CDR1 and CDR2: SGHDT, FRDEAV. The covered CDR3 bases are TGTGCCAGCAGTTTAGGGACAAACCAAGAC. It translates to CASSLGTNQD. In full, the CDR3 is CASSLGTNQDTQYF.

Note on this clone: Gene names are the mouse ones. Other DNA sequences of this sample code for an identical CDR3. CDR3 sequence reads: CASSPNWGNTGQLYF. The sequenced CDR3 bases are TGTGCCAGCAGTCCCAACTGGGGGAACACCGGG. V gene TRBV19 combines with J gene TRBJ2-2, with 8 bases fitting TRBD2. The read terminates 4 residues ahead of where the CDR3 ends, so the germline J gene completes it. Germline CDR1 and CDR2: FNHDT and SITEND (reference sequence). After removal of 4 bases from V and 2 bases from J, the junction contained 4 bases not matched to a gene. The CDR3 spans 15 residues.

A remark on this clone: Gene names refer to mouse genes. The CDR3 region is CASTWSSYEQYF. CDR3 DNA, as far as it was read: TGTGCCAGCACCTGGAGCTCCTAT. V gene TRBV19 combines with J gene TRBJ2-7; no clear D gene. Read sequence stops 4 residues before the CDR3 end, and the germline J gene provides the missing end. V was shortened by 6 bases and J by 0 bases, with 7 bases between the two germline ends. In germline, CDR1 is FNHDT, CDR2 SITEND (reference sequence). CDR3 length equals 12 residues.

In its sample, this clone was seen a few times. Gene names and germline refer to mouse. The CDR3 end lies 4 residues beyond the end of the read and is filled in from the germline J gene. V is TRBV19 and J is TRBJ2-2; D might be TRBD1 (6 bases). Between the trimmed V and J ends, which lost 7 bases and 6 bases, there was a span of 16 bases. Looked up from germline, CDR1 is FNHDT and CDR2 is SITEND (reference sequence). The CDR3 length is 14 residues. The CDR3 loop is CASGTGNLAGQLYF. The DNA read from the CDR3 is TGTGCCAGCGGAACAGGGAACCTCGCCGGG.

This clone occurred a few times. Genes here carry mouse names. The read ends 4 residues early relative to the CDR3; the germline J gene fills the gap. V gene TRBV14 combines with J gene TRBJ1-1; maybe TRBD1 (5 bases). The CDR3 contains 14 residues. The germline V gene has CDR1 SGHDT and CDR2 FRDEAV. V was clipped by 5 bases and J by 1 base, with 12 bases between them. The part of the CDR3 DNA that was read is TGTGCCAGCAGCCCTTCGGGACTAAACACA. This translates into CASSPSGLNT. The complete CDR3 sequence is CASSPSGLNTEVFF.

To note about this clone: These gene names are mouse names. The observed sequence ends 4 residues before the CDR3 terminus, with the missing tail filled in from the germline J gene. This chain joins TRBV5 and TRBJ1-1, with a weak D call TRBD1 (5 bases). With 2 bases removed from V and 0 bases from J, the gap between germline ends came to 10 bases. This CDR3 is built from 15 residues. Germline-derived CDR1 and CDR2 are LGHNA and YNLKQL (reference sequence). Incomplete CDR3 DNA: TGTGCCAGCAGCCAATCGGGACTGACAAACACA. It yields the protein CASSQSGLTNT. The CDR3, in full, reads CASSQSGLTNTEVFF.

In this sample, this clone turned up many times. Genes and germline come from the mouse. Read sequence stops 4 residues before the CDR3 end, and the germline J gene provides the missing end. The rearrangement links TRBV13-3 to TRBJ2-3, with TRBD1 matching over 9 bases. In germline, CDR1 is NNHDY, CDR2 SYVADS. The CDR3 is 16 amino acids. J lost 0 bases, V lost 4 bases, and 6 bases had no gene match. The sequenced CDR3 bases are TGTGCCAGCAGTCTGGGACAGGGAACAAGTGCAGAA. The encoded protein is CASSLGQGTSAE. The entire CDR3 protein reads CASSLGQGTSAETLYF.

A word on this clone: The listed genes are named as in mouse. The read terminates 4 residues before the CDR3 end, so the remaining end is supplied by the germline J gene. V is TRBV13-3 and J is TRBJ2-3; 9 bases agree with TRBD2. V lost 0 bases and J lost 3; bases outside the gene matches: 2. From germline, CDR1 is NNHDY and CDR2 SYVADS. The CDR3 loop spans 15 amino acids. The sequenced part of the CDR3 DNA is TGTGCCAGCAGTGATGTGGGGGGGCGCGCAGAA. Translation gives CASSDVGGRAE. The full CDR3 protein is CASSDVGGRAETLYF.

This clone was seen a handful of times. The gene names here belong to mouse. The read halts 4 residues ahead of the CDR3 end, with the missing end drawn from the germline J gene. Other nucleotide sequences from this sample produce the same CDR3. V and J are TRBV13-3 and TRBJ2-2; 7 bases align to TRBD2. Trimming removed 3 bases from V and 3 bases from J; junction bases left unmatched: 2. This CDR3 has 14 residues. Per germline, CDR1 NNHDY and CDR2 SYVADS. CDR3 DNA, as far as it was read: TGTGCCAGCAGTGCCGGGGGGGACACCGGG. It codes for CASSAGGDTG. The complete CDR3 protein is CASSAGGDTGQLYF. Complete variable domain (other parts from reference TRBV13-3 and TRBJ2-2): EAAVTQSPRSKVAVTGGKVTLSCHQTNNHDYMYWYRQDTGHGLRLIHYSYVADSTEKGDIPDGYKASRPSQENFSLILELASLSQTAVYFCASSAGGDTGQLYFGEGSKLTVL.

This clone has a handful of counts. Germline and genes here are mouse. From the germline J gene comes the end of the CDR3, since the read stops 4 residues before it. This rearrangement joins TRBV5 to TRBJ1-2; D gene ambiguous. V was trimmed by 0 bases and J by 0 bases, leaving 8 bases between them. The CDR3 totals 15 residues. The germline CDR1 and CDR2 sequences are LGHNA and YNLKQL (reference sequence). The CDR3 protein is CASSQETVANSDYTF. Incomplete CDR3 DNA: TGTGCCAGCAGCCAAGAAACAGTTGCAAACTCC.

This clone was seen more than once but under ten times. The genes and germline here are from mouse. The sequenced fragment ends 4 residues before the CDR3 boundary, so the rest is inferred from the germline J gene. The rearrangement uses TRBV13-3 and TRBJ2-2; 7 bases fit TRBD2. Per the germline V gene, CDR1 is NNHDY and CDR2 is SYVADS. CDR3 length: 14 residues. Trimming at V came to 2 bases and at J to 3 bases, leaving 1 base not matched to a gene. CDR3 bases read: TGTGCCAGCAGTGAGGGGACTGACACCGGG. It is translated as CASSEGTDTG. The full CDR3 is CASSEGTDTGQLYF.

In its sample, this clone was seen a few times. Germline and genes here are mouse. The read terminates 4 residues before the CDR3 end, so the remaining end is supplied by the germline J gene. This chain links TRBV13-2 with TRBJ2-5; weak D call: TRBD2 (5 bases). The germline CDR1 and CDR2 sequences are NNHNN and SYGAGS (reference sequence). This CDR3 is built from 12 residues. The covered CDR3 bases are TGTGCCAGCGGTGATCTGGGAGAC. As protein: CASGDLGD. The CDR3 in full is CASGDLGDTQYF.

This clone turned up a few times. Each gene name is a mouse one. Here the CDR3 reads CARRLGLNYAEQFF. Partial CDR3 DNA: TGTGCCCGAAGACTGGGGCTGAACTATGCT. V gene TRBV13-3 combines with J gene TRBJ2-1; 8 positions match TRBD2. Read data end 4 residues before the CDR3 end; the end is taken from the germline J gene. Germline V CDR1 and CDR2: NNHDY, SYVADS. The CDR3 has 14 residues. With 10 bases clipped from V and 1 base from J, the junction kept 7 bases outside the gene matches.

Details on this clone: The listed genes are named as in mouse. Read data end 4 residues before the CDR3 end; the end is taken from the germline J gene. This chain joins TRBV13-3 and TRBJ2-3; tentative D call: TRBD1 (6 bases). Germline CDR1 reads NNHDY; CDR2 reads SYVADS. This CDR3 spans 15 amino acids. The germline V and J ends were trimmed by 3 bases and 0 bases, with 11 bases remaining between them. This CDR3 reads CASSVGDNSAETLYF. The sequenced CDR3 bases are TGTGCCAGCAGTGTCGGGGACAATAGTGCAGAA.

This clone was seen only a few times. Mouse names are used for the genes. The CDR3 protein is CAWRLLGGGTGQLYF. The CDR3 DNA, read in part, is TGTGCCTGGAGACTACTGGGGGGGGGCACCGGG. This chain uses TRBV31 with TRBJ2-2; the match to TRBD2 covers 10 bases. The read halts 4 residues ahead of the CDR3 end, with the missing end drawn from the germline J gene. The J segment lost 4 bases and the V segment lost 3 bases, leaving 5 bases of the junction unmatched. The germline gives CDR1 GKSSPN, CDR2 SITVG. The CDR3 spans 15 residues.

As regards this clone: Gene names are the mouse ones. The read ends 4 residues before the CDR3 terminus; that terminus is restored from the germline J gene. This sample includes further DNA sequences coding for the same CDR3. The rearrangement joins TRBV31 to TRBJ2-5; a weak D match, TRBD2 (6 bases). The CDR3 runs 14 residues. V was clipped by 0 bases and J by 2 bases, with 9 bases between them. Germline-derived CDR1 and CDR2 are GKSSPN and SITVG. Here the CDR3 reads CAWSLGGLQDTQYF. The CDR3 DNA, read in part, is TGTGCCTGGAGTCTGGGGGGACTCCAAGAC.

This clone has a handful of counts. Genes and germline are mouse. The sample has other DNA sequences that encode this CDR3 too. CDR3 in amino acids: CTCSAAGGYAEQFF. Incomplete CDR3 DNA: TGCACCTGCAGTGCAGCCGGGGGGTATGCT. The chain employs TRBV1 and TRBJ2-1, with D maybe TRBD2 (6 bases). With the read ending 4 residues before the CDR3 end, the germline J gene is used to fill in that end. The V end lost 1 base, the J end lost 4 bases, and 8 bases lay between the germline ends. This CDR3 comprises 14 residues. CDR1 is NSQYPW, CDR2 LRSPGD, per germline (reference sequence).

Of note for this clone: Mouse names are used for the genes. The sequence runs out 4 residues before the end of the CDR3; the remainder is reconstructed from the germline J gene. The chain joins TRBV13-3 to TRBJ2-3, with D perhaps TRBD2 (6 bases). Germline lookup yields CDR1 NNHDY and CDR2 SYVADS. V lost 6 bases to trimming and J lost 3 bases, with 14 bases between them. There are 14 residues in the CDR3. The sequenced CDR3 bases are TGTGCCAGCATTTCCTGGGGCGGGGCAGAA. It translates to CASISWGGAE. The complete CDR3 sequence is CASISWGGAETLYF.